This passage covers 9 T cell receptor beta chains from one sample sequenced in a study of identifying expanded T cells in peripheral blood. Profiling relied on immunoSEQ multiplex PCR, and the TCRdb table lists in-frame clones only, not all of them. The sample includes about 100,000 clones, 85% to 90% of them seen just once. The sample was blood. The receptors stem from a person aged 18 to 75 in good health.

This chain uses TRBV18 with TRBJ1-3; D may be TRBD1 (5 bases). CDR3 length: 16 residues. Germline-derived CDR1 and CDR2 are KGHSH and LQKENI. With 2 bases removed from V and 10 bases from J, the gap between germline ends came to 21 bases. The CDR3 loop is CASSPIRARVAETIYF. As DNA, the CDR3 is TGTGCCAGCTCACCAATCAGGGCAAGAGTGGCTGAAACCATATATTTT.

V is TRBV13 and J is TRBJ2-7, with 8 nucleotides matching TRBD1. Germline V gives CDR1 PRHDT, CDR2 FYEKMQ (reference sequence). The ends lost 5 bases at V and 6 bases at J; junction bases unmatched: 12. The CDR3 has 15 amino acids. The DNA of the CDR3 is TGTGCCAGCAGCCATCCTGAGGACAGGGTCTCCGAGCAGTACTTC. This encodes CASSHPEDRVSEQYF.

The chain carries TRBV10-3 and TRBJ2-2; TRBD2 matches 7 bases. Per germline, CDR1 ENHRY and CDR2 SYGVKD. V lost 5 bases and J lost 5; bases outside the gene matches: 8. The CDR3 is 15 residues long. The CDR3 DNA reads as TGTGCCATCAGTATACAGCGGGGCCGTACCGGGGAGCTGTTTTTT. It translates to CAISIQRGRTGELFF.

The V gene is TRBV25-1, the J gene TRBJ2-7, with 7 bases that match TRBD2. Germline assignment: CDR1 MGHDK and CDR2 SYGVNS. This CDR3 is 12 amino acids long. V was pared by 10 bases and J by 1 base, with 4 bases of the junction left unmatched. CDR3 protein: CATRRGSYEQYF. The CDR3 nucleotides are TGTGCCACGCGGCGGGGGTCCTACGAGCAGTACTTC.

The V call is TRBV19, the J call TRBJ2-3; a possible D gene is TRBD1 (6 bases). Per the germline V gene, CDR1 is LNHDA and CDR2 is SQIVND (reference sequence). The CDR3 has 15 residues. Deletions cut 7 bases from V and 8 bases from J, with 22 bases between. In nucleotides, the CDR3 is TGTGCCAGTAAACTCCGGGACATCTCTCAGGGTACGCAGTATTTT. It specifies CASKLRDISQGTQYF.

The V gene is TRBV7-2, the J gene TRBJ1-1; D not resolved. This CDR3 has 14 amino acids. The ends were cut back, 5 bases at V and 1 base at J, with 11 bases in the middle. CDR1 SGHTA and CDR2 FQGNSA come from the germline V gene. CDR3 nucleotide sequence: TGTGCCAGCAGCCCACCCGGGAGGAACACTGAAGCTTTCTTT. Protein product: CASSPPGRNTEAFF.

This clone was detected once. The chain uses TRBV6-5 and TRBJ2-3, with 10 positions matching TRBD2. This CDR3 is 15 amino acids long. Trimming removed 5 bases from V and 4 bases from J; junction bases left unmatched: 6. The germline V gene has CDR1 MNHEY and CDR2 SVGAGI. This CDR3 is CASSPASGGADTQYF. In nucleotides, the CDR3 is TGTGCCAGCAGTCCAGCTAGCGGGGGCGCAGATACGCAGTATTTT.

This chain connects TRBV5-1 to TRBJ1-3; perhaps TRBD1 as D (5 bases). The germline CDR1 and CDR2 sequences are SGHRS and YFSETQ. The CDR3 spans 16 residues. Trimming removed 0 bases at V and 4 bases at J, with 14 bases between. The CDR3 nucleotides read TGCGCCAGCAGCTTGGTTGCAGGGAAAGCGGGAAACACCATATATTTT. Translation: CASSLVAGKAGNTIYF. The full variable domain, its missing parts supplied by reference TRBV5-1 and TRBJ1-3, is KAGVTQTPRYLIKTRGQQVTLSCSPISGHRSVSWYQQTPGQGLQFLFEYFSETQRNKGNFPGRFSGRQFSNSRSEMNVSTLELGDSALYLCASSLVAGKAGNTIYFGEGSWLTVV.

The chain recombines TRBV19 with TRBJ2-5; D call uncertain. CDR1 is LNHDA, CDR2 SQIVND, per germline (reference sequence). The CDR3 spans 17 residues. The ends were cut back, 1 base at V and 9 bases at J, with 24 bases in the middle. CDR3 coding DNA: TGTGCCAGTAGTATAGGTAGGCAGGCTGGAAGCAAGAGACCCCAGTACTTC. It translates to CASSIGRQAGSKRPQYF. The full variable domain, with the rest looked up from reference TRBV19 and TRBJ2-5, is DGGITQSPKYLFRKEGQNVTLSCEQNLNHDAMYWYRQDPGQGLRLIYYSQIVNDFQKGDIAEGYSVSREKKESFPLTVTSAQKNPTAFYLCASSIGRQAGSKRPQYFGPGTRLLVL.